This TCR beta chain is from a study of blood T cells in healthy people across ages (dated by TCRdb to between 2015 and 2017). A note on the overall study: In model experiments, template switching captured about one uniquely barcoded TCR beta cDNA molecule for every two T cells. Age-related changes in TCR beta repertoire diversity were measured in the study by deep sequencing normalized with unique cDNA molecular identifiers. The donors were divided into four age groups: young (average roughly 15 years), middle-aged (about 39), aged (approximately 62) and long-lived (around 80). To avoid experimental bias, donors of different ages were spread randomly across the sequencing lanes. Two additional independent replicas of 1 million unique cDNA reads from the same blood draw were analyzed for two donors (one aged 18 to 29 and one aged 80 or older). Here is what the overall study found, with its caveats: Observed TCR beta diversity per million T cells fell roughly linearly with age, and a significant reduction was already apparent by age about 36. The long-lived group showed more naive CD4+ T cells, fewer expanded clones and increased TCR diversity than the aged group, suggesting age selection. The percentage of naive T cells measured by flow cytometry correlated strongly with observed TCR beta diversity. Since profiling was done on bulk unsorted PBMCs, naive and antigen-experienced compartments could not be conclusively compared. Because donor CMV infection status was unknown, age-related changes in expanded clonotypes were potentially confounded. Estimates of total diversity from one million sequenced T cells were regarded as lower bounds and underestimates.

Library method: 5' RACE. The reads were generated on an Illumina HiSeq 2500. A second PCR of 7 to 11 cycles was performed with a sample-barcoded 5' primer and a J-beta primer mix. A template-switch 5' adaptor carrying 12 random nucleotides introduced a unique molecular identifier onto each TCR beta cDNA molecule. Each sample yielded at least 2.5 million CDR3-containing paired-end reads. First-strand cDNA was synthesized from all RNA with the Mint cDNA synthesis kit, primed by a TRBC-specific oligonucleotide. All cDNA was treated with uracil-DNA glycosylase and then went through a first 18-cycle PCR with the universal primers M1SS and BC2_uni_R. The source study handled its data this way. Normalization of each sample was performed by random selection of 1 million high-quality reads, each carrying a distinct molecular identifier. Reads sharing molecular identifiers were discarded rather than binned into consensus sequences. MiTCR, set to a Q25 quality threshold and the strictest error-elimination algorithm, was used for CDR3 identification, clonotype clustering and error correction. A nonparametric unseen species model using Euler transformation provided a lower-bound estimate of total TCR beta diversity. TCRdb reprocessed the public reads (quality trimming at Q25 with fastp, clone calling with MiXCR) and kept in-frame beta chains. Identical CDR3 proteins give one entry, which carries the most common genes and DNA. Clone size and V and J calls follow TCRdb, not the original study. This sample holds more than 700,000 distinct CDR3 sequences; about 55% were observed only once. Jointly, the top ten make up roughly 40% of the sample.

Counted from cysteine to phenylalanine, this CDR3 has 18 amino acids. Only the CDR3 DNA is retained, 54 bases long and in frame from the first base. As to this clonotype: The antigen it recognizes is unknown. Per-base qualities were not stored, and no clone one base away is much larger.

The 39 donors, aged about 6 to 100 years, were systemically healthy Caucasian individuals from Russia. Ten milliliters of peripheral blood were drawn from each donor into EDTA-treated Vacutainer tubes. Ficoll-Paque density-gradient centrifugation was used to isolate PBMCs, with at least 7 million per sample. Total RNA was extracted from PBMCs with Trizol reagent, with at least 6 micrograms obtained per sample. For every donor, flow cytometry on a PBMC aliquot measured the percentage of naive CD45RAhigh/CD27high T cells. In this chain, TRBV21-1 is recombined with TRBJ1-6. TRBV21-1 is labeled a pseudogene. The sequencing input was blood. The clonotype originates from a man older than 75 in good health. The CDR3 reads CASSKMALYRWGKSPLHF. The DNA is as follows: TGTGCCAGCAGCAAAATGGCCCTTTACAGGTGGGGGAAATCACCCCTCCACTTT.